This T cell receptor beta chain was captured in a study of T cell changes during pregnancy in multiple sclerosis. Profiled with immunoSEQ multiplex PCR; TCRdb holds only in-frame clones, not every one. The profile shows 90,000 to 100,000 clones, around 92% of them singletons. The germline CDR1 and CDR2 sequences are MNHNY and SVGAGI (reference sequence). Losses at the gene ends were 5 bases for V and 3 bases for J; bases not matched to a gene: 6. CDR3 length: 14 residues. The gene calls are TRBV6-6 and TRBJ1-1; 7 bases map to TRBD1. Sequencing was performed on peripheral blood, taken in the third trimester of pregnancy. The source is a female donor with multiple sclerosis, enrolled in a pregnancy study. Here the CDR3 DNA reads TGTGCCAGCAGTCTACAGGGGTCTTACACTGAAGCTTTCTTT. Protein product: CASSLQGSYTEAFF.